These 15 T cell receptor beta chains were sequenced from one sample in a study of preoperative IRX-2 immunotherapy in early breast cancer. Treatment indicated: preoperative locoregional IRX-2 cytokine immunotherapy. Assay: immunoSEQ multiplex PCR; the TCRdb copy retains only in-frame clones and omits some. The sample carries 40,000 to 50,000 clones, 70% to 85% recorded once. Sequencing used tumor tissue, obtained after IRX-2 immunotherapy. The receptor source for this set is a human donor with breast cancer.

This chain uses TRBV18 with TRBJ1-6, with unresolved D. Trimming removed 0 bases from V and 9 bases from J, with 15 bases in between. This CDR3 is built from 16 residues. CDR1 is KGHSH, CDR2 LQKENI, per germline. The DNA for the CDR3 is TGTGCCAGCTCACCACCCGGGCGGTTAACGGGTTCACCCCTCCACTTT. Its translation is CASSPPGRLTGSPLHF.

The CDR3 DNA follows: TGTGCCAGCAGCCAACAAGCCGGCAAGGCCGAGCAGTACTTC. Translated, it gives CASSQQAGKAEQYF. This chain connects TRBV6-8 to TRBJ2-7; D is ambiguous. The V end lost 6 bases, the J end lost 6 bases, and 18 bases lay between the germline ends. CDR1 is MNHGY, CDR2 SAAAGT, per germline. The CDR3 loop spans 14 amino acids.

The rearrangement links TRBV19 to TRBJ2-1, with 16 bases fitting TRBD2. The germline V gene encodes CDR1 LNHDA and CDR2 SQIVND (reference sequence). With V trimmed by 6 bases and J by 12 bases, 5 bases remained unmatched. The CDR3 sequence is 14 residues long. CDR3 in DNA: TGTGCCAGTAGCACGGGACTAGCGGGGGGGACGCAGTTCTTC. It translates to CASSTGLAGGTQFF.

The chain links TRBV19 to TRBJ2-5, with TRBD2 matching 10 bases. The trim removed 3 bases at V and 7 bases at J, leaving 11 bases unmatched. The CDR3 length is 16 residues. Germline V lookup: CDR1 LNHDA, CDR2 SQIVND (reference sequence). The CDR3: CASSINLAGGKRTQYF. The CDR3 DNA reads as TGTGCCAGTAGTATTAACTTAGCGGGGGGTAAGAGGACCCAGTACTTC.

V is TRBV19 and J is TRBJ2-1, with 8 bases lining up with TRBD1. This CDR3 contains 16 residues. V shed 4 bases, J shed 4 bases, and the junction held 9 bases outside the gene matches. Germline CDR1 is LNHDA and CDR2 is SQIVND (reference sequence). CDR3 sequence (DNA): TGTGCCAGTAGTACCCGACAGGGGTCGGGGTACAATGAGCAGTTCTTC. This gives the protein CASSTRQGSGYNEQFF.

This clone was counted only a few times. V is TRBV12-5 and J is TRBJ1-5, with D perhaps matching TRBD1 (5 bases). The ends were cut back, 4 bases at V and 5 bases at J, with 12 bases in the middle. Germline lookup yields CDR1 LGHNT and CDR2 FRNRAP. The CDR3 spans 14 residues. CDR3 residues: CASGWGRGYQPQHF. CDR3 nucleotides: TGTGCTAGTGGTTGGGGGAGAGGATATCAGCCCCAGCATTTT.

This chain joins TRBV6-8 and TRBJ2-1, with 8 bases aligning to TRBD1. CDR1 and CDR2 from the germline V gene are MNHGY and SAAAGT. The CDR3 loop spans 16 amino acids. V gave up 7 bases and J gave up 4 bases; unmatched junction bases: 12. CDR3 sequence reads: CASIPRQGRGYNEQFF. The CDR3 nucleotides are TGTGCCAGCATCCCCAGACAGGGGCGCGGTTACAATGAGCAGTTCTTC.

In the case of this clone: The DNA is left out, because the CDR3 cannot be placed on it with certainty; the CDR3 is given as TCRdb lists it. V gene TRBV19 combines with J gene TRBJ2-2; TRBD2 is the table's D call, not checked against the DNA. Germline V gene lookup returns CDR1 LNHDA and CDR2 SQIVND (reference sequence). The CDR3 comprises 14 residues, both ends counted. CDR3 loop: CASSTSANTGELFF.

The genes are TRBV28 and TRBJ1-1; tentatively, D is TRBD1 (6 bases). Germline V gives CDR1 MDHEN, CDR2 SYDVKM. The CDR3 is made up of 14 amino acids. The V gene lost 7 bases and the J gene lost 4 bases, with 16 bases spanning the gap. The CDR3 DNA follows: TGTGCCAGCACCACCCCAGGGGTCACCACTGAAGCTTTCTTT. It encodes CASTTPGVTTEAFF. Looking up the rest from reference TRBV28 and TRBJ1-1 gives the full variable domain: DVKVTQSSRYLVKRTGEKVFLECVQDMDHENMFWYRQDPGLGLRLIYFSYDVKMKEKGDIPEGYSVSREKKERFSLILESASTNQTSMYLCASTTPGVTTEAFFGQGTRLTVV.

The genes are TRBV11-3 and TRBJ2-5; D possibly uses TRBD1 or TRBD2 (5 bases each). This CDR3 contains 14 residues. V was pared by 1 base and J by 5 bases, with 11 bases between. Germline V gives CDR1 SGHNT, CDR2 YENEEA. The CDR3 region has the DNA TGTGCCAGCAGCTTAGTCGCAGGGACGGAGACCCAGTACTTC. It specifies CASSLVAGTETQYF.

V usage is TRBV6-8 and J usage is TRBJ1-3, with 7 bases fitting TRBD1. The germline V gene has CDR1 MNHGY and CDR2 SAAAGT. J lost 4 bases, V lost 4 bases, and 10 bases had no gene match. The CDR3 sequence is 16 residues long. The DNA for the CDR3 is TGTGCCAGCAGTTCCATCCGACAGGGTTCAGGAAACACCATATATTTT. This translates into CASSSIRQGSGNTIYF.

The V call is TRBV5-1, the J call TRBJ1-2; 9 bases line up with TRBD1. The V gene end was trimmed by 0 bases and the J gene end by 8 bases; junction bases not matched to a gene: 8. The CDR3 totals 15 residues. CDR1 is SGHRS and CDR2 is YFSETQ in the germline V gene. Here the CDR3 reads CASSLGPQGARGYTF. For the CDR3, the DNA is TGCGCCAGCAGCTTGGGTCCACAGGGGGCGCGGGGCTACACCTTC.

The chain combines TRBV5-1 with TRBJ2-2; the D is unclear. Germline V gives CDR1 SGHRS, CDR2 YFSETQ. The CDR3 sequence is 16 residues long. V was clipped by 0 bases and J by 7 bases, with 16 bases between them. In DNA form, the CDR3 reads TGCGCCAGCAGCTTGGACGTTCCGTTACGGGTCGGGGAGCTGTTTTTT. Encoded protein: CASSLDVPLRVGELFF.

This clone has only one observation. The V call is TRBV7-4, the J call TRBJ2-1; 7 positions agree with TRBD2. From germline, CDR1 is SGHVT and CDR2 SQSDAQ. Unmatched junction bases numbered 13, after V lost 4 bases and J lost 7 bases. This CDR3 has 16 amino acids. In DNA, the CDR3 is TGTGCCAGCAGCTCCACTAGCGACCCTATAGGGAATGAGCAGTTCTTC. The encoded protein is CASSSTSDPIGNEQFF. Supplemented by reference TRBV7-4 and TRBJ2-1, the full variable domain reads GAGVSQSPRYKVAKRGRDVALRCDSISGHVTLYWYRQTLGQGSEVLTYSQSDAQRDKSGRPSGRFSAERPERSVSTLKIQRTEQGDSAVYLCASSSTSDPIGNEQFFGPGTRLTVL.

This sequence joins TRBV7-7 and TRBJ2-1, with TRBD1 matching over 10 bases. J lost 4 bases, V lost 4 bases, and 4 bases had no gene match. Germline V CDR1 and CDR2: SSHAT, FNYEAQ (reference sequence). CDR3 size: 15 residues. The CDR3 DNA is TGTGCCAGCAGCTCCGGGACAGGGGCTTACAATGAGCAGTTCTTC. Protein product: CASSSGTGAYNEQFF.